This is a list of T cell receptor beta chains from one sample in a study of cytomegalovirus exposure and HLA in healthy donors. The method was immunoSEQ multiplex PCR; TCRdb's version includes in-frame clones alone and lacks a portion of them. The profile covers around 200,000 clones, with over 70% appearing a single time and more than 3% taken by the ten largest. The sample was PBMCs. These receptors were obtained from a woman aged 55-69 years in good health and CMV-seropositive. CDR3s leave out the opening cysteine and the closing phenylalanine or tryptophan. The D gene is left open where the match is weak.

cdr3_aa: ASSPPGVARRADTQY
v_call: TRBV9
j_call: TRBJ2-3
d_call: .

cdr3_aa: ASSISGSSYNEQF
v_call: TRBV19
j_call: TRBJ2-1
d_call: .

cdr3_aa: ASSAAPSAETQY
v_call: TRBV11-3
j_call: TRBJ2-5
d_call: .

cdr3_aa: ASSQDRGNEAF
v_call: TRBV4-3
j_call: TRBJ1-1
d_call: .

cdr3_aa: ASRPGQVNQPQH
v_call: TRBV27
j_call: TRBJ1-5
d_call: TRBD1

cdr3_aa: ASSIFGGFGQGATEAF
v_call: TRBV19
j_call: TRBJ1-1
d_call: TRBD1

cdr3_aa: ASSQEERGNTEAF
v_call: TRBV23-1
j_call: TRBJ1-1
d_call: .

cdr3_aa: AWSVGVGGRGQETQY
v_call: TRBV30
j_call: TRBJ2-5
d_call: .

cdr3_aa: ATSRTQGAVRLF
v_call: TRBV15
j_call: TRBJ1-4
d_call: .

cdr3_aa: ASSLEQGGNSPLH
v_call: TRBV7-6
j_call: TRBJ1-6
d_call: TRBD1

cdr3_aa: ASSEDRGLTEAF
v_call: TRBV5-1
j_call: TRBJ1-1
d_call: TRBD1

cdr3_aa: ASSEGGREQF
v_call: TRBV6-1
j_call: TRBJ2-1
d_call: .

cdr3_aa: ASSPGILHGTRHSSYNEQF
v_call: TRBV27
j_call: TRBJ2-1
d_call: .

cdr3_aa: ASRTGGGSNQPQH
v_call: TRBV19
j_call: TRBJ1-5
d_call: TRBD1

cdr3_aa: ASRKQGPETQY
v_call: TRBV6-1
j_call: TRBJ2-5
d_call: .

cdr3_aa: ASSSPQGDYGYT
v_call: TRBV28
j_call: TRBJ1-2
d_call: TRBD1

cdr3_aa: ASSLAGLRGYT
v_call: TRBV5-5
j_call: TRBJ1-2
d_call: .

cdr3_aa: ASSRTSGGVISYEQY
v_call: TRBV5-1
j_call: TRBJ2-7
d_call: TRBD2

cdr3_aa: ASSFLGQGNGGYT
v_call: TRBV5-6
j_call: TRBJ1-2
d_call: .

cdr3_aa: ASSPSRGLANEKLF
v_call: TRBV28
j_call: TRBJ1-4
d_call: TRBD1

cdr3_aa: ASRDRGWDTEAF
v_call: TRBV19
j_call: TRBJ1-1
d_call: TRBD1

cdr3_aa: ASSLGRGGGELF
v_call: TRBV27
j_call: TRBJ2-2
d_call: .

cdr3_aa: ASSLSGGSYNEQF
v_call: TRBV5-4
j_call: TRBJ2-1
d_call: TRBD2

cdr3_aa: AWSKSRSYEQY
v_call: TRBV30
j_call: .
d_call: .

cdr3_aa: ASSPGGYEQY
v_call: TRBV7-2
j_call: TRBJ2-7
d_call: .

cdr3_aa: ASSRNTDRGFGDTQY
v_call: TRBV19
j_call: TRBJ2-3
d_call: TRBD1

cdr3_aa: ASSANQLAGGRNEQF
v_call: TRBV6-4
j_call: TRBJ2-1
d_call: TRBD2

cdr3_aa: ASSRSGTSGQEAQY
v_call: TRBV19
j_call: TRBJ2-5
d_call: TRBD2

cdr3_aa: ASSDQRTSGISYEQY
v_call: TRBV25-1
j_call: TRBJ2-7
d_call: TRBD2

cdr3_aa: ASSPGLAGGTGELF
v_call: TRBV7-9
j_call: TRBJ2-2
d_call: TRBD2

cdr3_aa: ASRGQASQELF
v_call: TRBV19
j_call: TRBJ2-2
d_call: TRBD1

cdr3_aa: ASSQAWGAGELF
v_call: TRBV14
j_call: TRBJ2-2
d_call: .

cdr3_aa: ASSLEGRSSYEQY
v_call: TRBV7-9
j_call: TRBJ2-7
d_call: .

cdr3_aa: ASSSNERGETQY
v_call: TRBV6-5
j_call: TRBJ2-5
d_call: .

cdr3_aa: ASGGARNSQY
v_call: TRBV19
j_call: TRBJ2-4
d_call: TRBD2

cdr3_aa: ARDRRNYGYT
v_call: TRBV30
j_call: TRBJ1-2
d_call: .

cdr3_aa: ASRQGGGLNTEAF
v_call: TRBV19
j_call: TRBJ1-1
d_call: TRBD1

cdr3_aa: ASSRGTVNEQF
v_call: TRBV18
j_call: TRBJ2-1
d_call: .

cdr3_aa: ASRERGSSYEQY
v_call: TRBV19
j_call: .
d_call: TRBD2

cdr3_aa: ASILAGAADTQY
v_call: TRBV6-1
j_call: TRBJ2-3
d_call: TRBD2

cdr3_aa: ATRTLDSNQPQH
v_call: TRBV6-5
j_call: TRBJ1-5
d_call: .

cdr3_aa: ASSSEAGLNEKLF
v_call: TRBV5-6
j_call: TRBJ1-4
d_call: .

cdr3_aa: ASRPQGAGETQY
v_call: TRBV2
j_call: TRBJ2-5
d_call: TRBD1

cdr3_aa: ASSQVGPSGTQY
v_call: TRBV14
j_call: TRBJ2-5
d_call: .

cdr3_aa: AWSVHSGRLEQY
v_call: TRBV30
j_call: TRBJ2-7
d_call: TRBD2

cdr3_aa: ASSVDPGRPGDTQY
v_call: TRBV9
j_call: TRBJ2-3
d_call: TRBD2

cdr3_aa: ASSQDTAYEQY
v_call: TRBV4-1
j_call: TRBJ2-7
d_call: .

cdr3_aa: ASSPDRTYEQY
v_call: TRBV7-3
j_call: .
d_call: .

cdr3_aa: ASSLQGWNSPLH
v_call: TRBV5-1
j_call: TRBJ1-6
d_call: .

cdr3_aa: ASSSPAGGPDTQY
v_call: TRBV5-1
j_call: TRBJ2-3
d_call: TRBD2

cdr3_aa: ASSPPGQNTGELF
v_call: TRBV7-2
j_call: TRBJ2-2
d_call: .

cdr3_aa: AISLTGSENGYT
v_call: TRBV10-3
j_call: TRBJ1-2
d_call: TRBD1